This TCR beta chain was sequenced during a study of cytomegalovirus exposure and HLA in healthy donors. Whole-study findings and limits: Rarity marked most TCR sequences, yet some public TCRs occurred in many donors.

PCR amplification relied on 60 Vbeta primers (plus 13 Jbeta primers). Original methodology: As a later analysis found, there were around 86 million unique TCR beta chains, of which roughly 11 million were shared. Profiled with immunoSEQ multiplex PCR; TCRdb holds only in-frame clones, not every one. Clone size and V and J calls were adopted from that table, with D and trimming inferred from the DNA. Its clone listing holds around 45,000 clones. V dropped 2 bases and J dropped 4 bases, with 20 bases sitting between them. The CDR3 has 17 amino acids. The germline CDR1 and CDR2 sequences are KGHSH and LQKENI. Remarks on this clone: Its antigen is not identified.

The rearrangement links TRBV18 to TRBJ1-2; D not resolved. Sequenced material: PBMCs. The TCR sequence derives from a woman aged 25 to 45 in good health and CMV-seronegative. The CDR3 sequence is CASSPVTVADTFYGYTF. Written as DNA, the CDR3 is TGTGCCAGCTCACCAGTAACAGTGGCCGATACATTCTATGGCTACACCTTC. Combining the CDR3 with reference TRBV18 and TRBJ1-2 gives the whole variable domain NAGVMQNPRHLVRRRGQEARLRCSPMKGHSHVYWYRQLPEEGLKFMVYLQKENIIDESGMPKERFSAEFPKEGPSILRIQQVVRGDSAAYFCASSPVTVADTFYGYTFGSGTRLTVV.